This T cell receptor (beta chain) appears in the sequencing data of a study of shared clonotypes between healthy human individuals. Study-level findings and limits: The authors expected sequencing depth to affect clonotype sharing among donors.

Worth noting for this clone: What it binds is unknown.

CD45RO-negative CD8 cells positively selected for CCR7 made up the naive population, which excluded terminally differentiated effector memory CD45RA+ cells. Germline assignment: CDR1 SGHDN and CDR2 FVKESK. This CDR3 is built from 15 residues. V lost 2 bases to trimming and J lost 0 bases; unmatched junction nucleotides: 4. Here immunoSEQ multiplex PCR was the method, and the copy in TCRdb shows in-frame clones only, minus some. Of 630,000 or so clones in the sample, 95% to 98% were seen once. Sequenced material: naive CD8+ T cells sorted from blood. This sequence was found in a man under 40 in good health. The chain has TRBV14 and TRBJ2-7; 7 bases match TRBD2. The CDR3 protein is CASSQLTSNSYEQYF. The CDR3 DNA reads as TGTGCCAGCAGCCAACTGACTAGCAACTCCTACGAGCAGTACTTC. The whole variable domain, remainder taken from reference TRBV14 and TRBJ2-7, is EAGVTQFPSHSVIEKGQTVTLRCDPISGHDNLYWYRRVMGKEIKFLLHFVKESKQDESGMPNNRFLAERTGGTYSTLKVQPAELEDSGVYFCASSQLTSNSYEQYFGPGTRLTVT.